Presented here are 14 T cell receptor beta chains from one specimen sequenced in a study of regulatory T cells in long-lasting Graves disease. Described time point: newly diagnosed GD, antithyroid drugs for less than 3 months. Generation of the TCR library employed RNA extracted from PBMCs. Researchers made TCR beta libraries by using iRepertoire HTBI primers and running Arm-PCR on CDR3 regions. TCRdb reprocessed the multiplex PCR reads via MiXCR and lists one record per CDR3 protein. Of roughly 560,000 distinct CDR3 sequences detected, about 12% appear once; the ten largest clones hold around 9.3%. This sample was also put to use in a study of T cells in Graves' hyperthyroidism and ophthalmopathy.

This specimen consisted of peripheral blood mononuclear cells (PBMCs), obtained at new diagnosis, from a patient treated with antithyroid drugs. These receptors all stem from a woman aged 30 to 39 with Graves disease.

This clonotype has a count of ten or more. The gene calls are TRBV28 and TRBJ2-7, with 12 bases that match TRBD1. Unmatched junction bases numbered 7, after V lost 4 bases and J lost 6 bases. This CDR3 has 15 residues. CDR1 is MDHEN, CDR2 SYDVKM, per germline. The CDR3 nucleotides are TGTGCCAGCAGTTCTGTGGGACAGGGGGCGTTCGAGCAGTACTTC. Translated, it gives CASSSVGQGAFEQYF.

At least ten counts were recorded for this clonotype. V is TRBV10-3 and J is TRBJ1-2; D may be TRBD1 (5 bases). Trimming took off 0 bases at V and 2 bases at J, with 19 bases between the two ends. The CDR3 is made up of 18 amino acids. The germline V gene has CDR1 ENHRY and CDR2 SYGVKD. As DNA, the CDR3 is TGTGCCATCAGTGAGTCGTATACCTTGGCGGGGACCAACTATGGCTACACCTTC. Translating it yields CAISESYTLAGTNYGYTF.

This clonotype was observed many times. Written as DNA, the CDR3 is TGTGCCAGCAGCCGCTATAGCGGGAGCGGCGATACGCAGTATTTT. Residues: CASSRYSGSGDTQYF. The rearrangement uses TRBV27 and TRBJ2-3, with 9 bases identical to TRBD2. The V segment lost 6 bases and the J segment 6 bases; nucleotides outside the gene matches: 10. This CDR3 comprises 15 residues. CDR1 is MNHEY, CDR2 SMNVEV, per germline (reference sequence).

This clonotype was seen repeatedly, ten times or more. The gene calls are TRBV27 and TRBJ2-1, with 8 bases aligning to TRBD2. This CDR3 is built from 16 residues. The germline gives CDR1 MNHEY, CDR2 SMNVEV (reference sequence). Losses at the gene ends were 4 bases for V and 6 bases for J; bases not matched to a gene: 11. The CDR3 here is CASSSSGPMRGNEQFF. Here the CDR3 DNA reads TGTGCCAGCAGTTCTAGCGGGCCCATGAGGGGCAATGAGCAGTTCTTC.

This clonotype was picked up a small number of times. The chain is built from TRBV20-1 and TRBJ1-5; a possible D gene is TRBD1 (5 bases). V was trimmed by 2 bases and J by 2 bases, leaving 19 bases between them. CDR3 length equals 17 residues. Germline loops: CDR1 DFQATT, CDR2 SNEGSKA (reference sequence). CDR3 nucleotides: TGCAGTGCTAGACCATCTATGGGGCCGGGACGCAATCAGCCCCAGCATTTT. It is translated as CSARPSMGPGRNQPQHF.

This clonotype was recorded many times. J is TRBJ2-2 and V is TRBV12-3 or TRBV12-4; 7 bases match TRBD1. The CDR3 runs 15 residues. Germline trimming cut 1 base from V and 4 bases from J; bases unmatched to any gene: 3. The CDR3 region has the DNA TGTGCCAGCAGTTTAGAAGGGGGCGGCACCGGGGAGCTGTTTTTT. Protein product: CASSLEGGGTGELFF.

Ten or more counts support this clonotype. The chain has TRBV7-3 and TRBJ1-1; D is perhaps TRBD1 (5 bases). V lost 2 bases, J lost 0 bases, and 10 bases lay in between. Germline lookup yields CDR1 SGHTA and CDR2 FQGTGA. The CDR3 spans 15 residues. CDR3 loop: CASSLWGRVNTEAFF. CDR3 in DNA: TGTGCCAGCAGCTTATGGGGCAGGGTGAACACTGAAGCTTTCTTT.

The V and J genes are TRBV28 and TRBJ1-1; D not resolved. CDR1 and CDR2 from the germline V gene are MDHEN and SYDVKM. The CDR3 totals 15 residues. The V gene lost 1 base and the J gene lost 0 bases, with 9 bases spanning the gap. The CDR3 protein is CASSLFGNMNTEAFF. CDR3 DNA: TGTGCCAGCAGTTTATTTGGCAACATGAACACTGAAGCTTTCTTT.

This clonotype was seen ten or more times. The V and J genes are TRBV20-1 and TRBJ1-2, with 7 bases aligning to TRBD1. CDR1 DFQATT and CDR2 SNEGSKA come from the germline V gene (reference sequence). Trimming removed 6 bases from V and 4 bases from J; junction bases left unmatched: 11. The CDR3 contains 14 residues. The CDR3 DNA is TGCAGTGCCATCGAGGGGGCGCTAAGCTATGGCTACACCTTC. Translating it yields CSAIEGALSYGYTF.

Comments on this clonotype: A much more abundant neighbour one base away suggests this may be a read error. The CDR3 here is CASKERTSHNEKLFF. In nucleotides, the CDR3 is TGTGCCAGCAAGGAGAGGACAAGTCATAATGAAAAACTGTTTTTT. V is TRBV2 and J is TRBJ1-4, with D possibly being TRBD1 (5 bases). This CDR3 is 15 amino acids long. V was clipped by 7 bases and J by 4 bases, with 16 bases between them. CDR1 and CDR2 (germline): SNHLY, FYNNEI.

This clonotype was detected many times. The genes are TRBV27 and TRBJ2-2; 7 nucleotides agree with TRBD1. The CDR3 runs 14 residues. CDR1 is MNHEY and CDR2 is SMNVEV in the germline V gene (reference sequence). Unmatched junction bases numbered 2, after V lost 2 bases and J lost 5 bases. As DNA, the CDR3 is TGTGCCAGCAGTTTAGAGGGGGCGACCGGGGAGCTGTTTTTT. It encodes CASSLEGATGELFF.

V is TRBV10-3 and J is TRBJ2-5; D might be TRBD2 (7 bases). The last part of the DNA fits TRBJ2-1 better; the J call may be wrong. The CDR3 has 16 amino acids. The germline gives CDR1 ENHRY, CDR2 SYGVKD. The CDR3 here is CAISPSGGGTYNEQFF. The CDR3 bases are TGTGCCATCAGCCCCTCGGGGGGCGGGACCTACAATGAGCAGTTCTTC.

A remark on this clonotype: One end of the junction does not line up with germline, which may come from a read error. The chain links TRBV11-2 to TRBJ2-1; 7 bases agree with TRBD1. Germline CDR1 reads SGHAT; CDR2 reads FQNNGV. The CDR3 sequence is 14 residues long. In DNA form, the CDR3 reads TGTGCCAGCAGCTTGGGGACAGTCACGGAAGGGGCCGTCTTC. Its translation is CASSLGTVTEGAVF.

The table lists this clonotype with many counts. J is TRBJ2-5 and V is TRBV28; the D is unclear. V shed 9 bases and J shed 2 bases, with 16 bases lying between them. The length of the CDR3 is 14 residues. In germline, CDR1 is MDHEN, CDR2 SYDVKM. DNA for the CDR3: TGTGCCAGTAGTACCTGGACGGATCAAGAGACCCAGTACTTC. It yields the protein CASSTWTDQETQYF. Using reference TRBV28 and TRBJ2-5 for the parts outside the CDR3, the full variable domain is DVKVTQSSRYLVKRTGEKVFLECVQDMDHENMFWYRQDPGLGLRLIYFSYDVKMKEKGDIPEGYSVSREKKERFSLILESASTNQTSMYLCASSTWTDQETQYFGPGTRLLVL.